The 22 T cell receptor beta chains below all came from one sample that was sequenced in a study of early T cells in non-severe SARS-CoV-2 infection. Each CDR3 protein is one row after TCRdb ran MiXCR on the 5' RACE reads. The repertoire has 52,000 or so distinct CDR3 sequences, 12% of them found once; the top ten carry around 1.4%. The sample comprised whole blood. All receptors come from an adult who was a healthcare worker with PCR-confirmed SARS-CoV-2 infection or an uninfected control (not recorded which).

Many counts were recorded for this clonotype. At one boundary the junction diverges from the germline segment, which might be a read error. The V call is TRBV7-7, the J call TRBJ1-2; possible D gene TRBD1, 5 bases. This CDR3 has 17 residues. From germline, CDR1 is SSHAT and CDR2 FNYEAQ (reference sequence). CDR3 nucleotides: TGTGCTAGCAGCCAAAGCCCATCGCGCCAGGGACTCGGTGGCTACACCTTC. Residues: CASSQSPSRQGLGGYTF.

This clonotype was found many times. This chain uses TRBV10-1 with TRBJ2-6; D is possibly TRBD2 (5 bases). V was cut by 6 bases and J by 0 bases, with 6 bases left in between. The CDR3 spans 14 residues. The germline V gene encodes CDR1 WNHNN and CDR2 SYGVQD (reference sequence). For the CDR3, the DNA is TGCGCCAGCAGGGAGGTCTCTGGGGCCAACGTCCTGACTTTC. This sequence encodes CASREVSGANVLTF.

V gene TRBV10-3 combines with J gene TRBJ2-7, with 10 bases aligning to TRBD1. The germline gives CDR1 ENHRY, CDR2 SYGVKD. J lost 1 base, V lost 2 bases, and 8 bases had no gene match. The CDR3 extends over 17 amino acids. CDR3 coding DNA: TGTGCCATCAGTGAGCGGCCCGGACAGGGGGTTTCCTACGAGCAGTACTTC. Protein: CAISERPGQGVSYEQYF.

This clonotype was counted only a few times. The V and J genes are TRBV20-1 and TRBJ2-7, with 9 bases aligning to TRBD2. Germline values: CDR1 DFQATT, CDR2 SNEGSKA (reference sequence). With V trimmed by 3 bases and J by 2 bases, 5 bases remained unmatched. CDR3 length: 14 amino acids. This CDR3 reads CSASGASGAYEQYF. In nucleotides, the CDR3 is TGCAGTGCTAGTGGGGCTAGCGGGGCCTACGAGCAGTACTTC.

This clonotype was picked up a small number of times. The J gene is TRBJ1-2, the V gene TRBV20-1; 9 bases are a match to TRBD1. The CDR3 has 13 amino acids. V lost 5 bases and J lost 8; bases outside the gene matches: 9. Germline assignment: CDR1 DFQATT and CDR2 SNEGSKA (reference sequence). CDR3 protein: CSAVRDRVEGYTF. DNA for the CDR3: TGCAGTGCTGTCCGGGACAGGGTGGAAGGCTACACCTTC.

Many counts were recorded for this clonotype. This chain connects TRBV7-9 to TRBJ2-3; possibly TRBD1 for D (6 bases). Trimming removed 5 bases at V and 13 bases at J, with 16 bases between. Germline V gene data show CDR1 as SEHNR and CDR2 as FQNEAQ (reference sequence). The CDR3 totals 12 residues. The CDR3 sequence: CASSQGFLLEYF. In DNA, the CDR3 is TGTGCCAGCAGCCAGGGGTTCCTTTTGGAGTATTTT. The full variable domain, in which reference TRBV7-9 and TRBJ2-3 provide the parts outside the CDR3, is DTGVSQNPRHKITKRGQNVTFRCDPISEHNRLYWYRQTLGQGPEFLTYFQNEAQLEKSRLLSDRFSAERPKGSFSTLEIQRTEQGDSAMYLCASSQGFLLEYFGPGTRLTVL.

This clonotype was counted between two and nine times. The chain joins TRBV5-6 to TRBJ2-3; 10 bases fit TRBD2. The ends lost 4 bases at V and 6 bases at J; junction bases unmatched: 5. Per germline, CDR1 SGHDT and CDR2 YYEEEE. This CDR3 region has 14 residues. CDR3 sequence (DNA): TGTGCCAGCAGCCCAGCGGGGGGGCCGGATACGCAGTATTTT. Encoded protein: CASSPAGGPDTQYF.

In its sample, this clonotype was seen a few times. The J gene is TRBJ2-7, the V gene TRBV18; a weak D match, TRBD1 (6 bases). Per germline, CDR1 KGHSH and CDR2 LQKENI. V lost 2 bases and J 0 bases, leaving 11 bases between the germline ends. CDR3 size: 15 residues. As DNA, the CDR3 is TGTGCCAGCTCACCAGGACAGTCTAGCTCCTACGAGCAGTACTTC. Encoded protein: CASSPGQSSSYEQYF.

The table lists this clonotype with many counts. The genes are TRBV12-3 or TRBV12-4 and TRBJ2-3, with D uncertain. This CDR3 has 15 residues. Trimming pared 5 bases from V and 4 bases from J, leaving 16 bases between. The CDR3 coding sequence is TGTGCCAGCAGTACCTCGGTCGGGTTTGCAGATACGCAGTATTTT. It codes for CASSTSVGFADTQYF.

The J gene is TRBJ2-3, the V gene TRBV7-2; no reliable D call. The CDR3 spans 12 residues. Germline V gives CDR1 SGHTA, CDR2 FQGNSA. With 3 bases removed from V and 0 bases from J, the gap between germline ends came to 1 base. The CDR3 is CASSFSTDTQYF. The CDR3 nucleotides read TGTGCCAGCAGCTTTAGCACAGATACGCAGTATTTT.

This clonotype was observed at least ten times. V usage is TRBV28 and J usage is TRBJ2-3; D call uncertain. This CDR3 is 15 amino acids long. The V end was cut by 3 bases, the J end by 0 bases, with 10 bases between. Germline V lookup: CDR1 MDHEN, CDR2 SYDVKM. CDR3 DNA: TGTGCCAGCAGTTTGGAAAGCCATAGCACAGATACGCAGTATTTT. It codes for CASSLESHSTDTQYF.

This clonotype occurred a few times. The CDR3: CASSNDRVDEQYF. For the CDR3, the DNA is TGTGCCAGCAGCAACGACAGGGTCGACGAGCAGTACTTC. The rearrangement uses TRBV6-5 and TRBJ2-7, with 7 bases lining up with TRBD1. This CDR3 comprises 13 residues. Germline trimming cut 6 bases from V and 5 bases from J; bases unmatched to any gene: 7. Per germline, CDR1 MNHEY and CDR2 SVGAGI.

This clonotype was counted once. The chain recombines TRBV20-1 with TRBJ2-1; D is uncertain. Germline values: CDR1 DFQATT, CDR2 SNEGSKA (reference sequence). The CDR3 is made up of 12 amino acids. V lost 2 bases, J lost 3 bases, and 5 bases lay in between. CDR3 loop: CSARSFYNEQFF. The CDR3 DNA is TGCAGTGCTAGATCATTCTACAATGAGCAGTTCTTC.

The chain uses TRBV12-3 or TRBV12-4 and TRBJ1-1; D unclear. The germline V and J ends were trimmed by 1 base and 5 bases, with 17 bases remaining between them. CDR3 length: 16 amino acids. As DNA, the CDR3 is TGTGCCAGCAGTTTAGGATTCGGTCGAAGCGGTACTGAAGCTTTCTTT. Its protein is CASSLGFGRSGTEAFF.

There are many counts of this clonotype. V and J are TRBV20-1 and TRBJ2-1, with 7 bases matching TRBD2. The CDR3 totals 14 residues. V was pared by 3 bases and J by 10 bases, with 12 bases of the junction left unmatched. Per the germline V gene, CDR1 is DFQATT and CDR2 is SNEGSKA (reference sequence). CDR3 loop: CSASRLADSREQFF. For the CDR3, the DNA is TGCAGTGCTAGCAGACTAGCCGACTCGCGCGAGCAGTTCTTC.

In its sample, this clonotype was seen a few times. The CDR3: CASSFVVGLGTASGNTIYF. DNA for the CDR3: TGTGCCAGCAGCTTTGTAGTGGGCCTAGGGACAGCCTCTGGAAACACCATATATTTT. The genes are TRBV13 and TRBJ1-3; TRBD1 matches at 7 bases. V shed 3 bases, J shed 0 bases, and the junction held 14 bases outside the gene matches. Looked up from germline, CDR1 is PRHDT and CDR2 is FYEKMQ (reference sequence). This CDR3 is 19 amino acids long.

This clonotype turned up a few times. This chain links TRBV29-1 with TRBJ2-7; 9 positions agree with TRBD1. The CDR3 extends over 13 amino acids. The trim removed 5 bases at V and 7 bases at J, leaving 9 bases unmatched. Germline V gives CDR1 SQVTM, CDR2 ANQGSEA. The CDR3 DNA is TGCAGCGTTACCCGGGACAGGGCTGGGGAGCAGTACTTC. Translation gives CSVTRDRAGEQYF.

This chain uses TRBV2 with TRBJ2-2; D may be TRBD2 (5 bases). This CDR3 has 15 residues. Trimming took off 5 bases at V and 1 base at J, with 11 bases between the two ends. Germline lookup yields CDR1 SNHLY and CDR2 FYNNEI. CDR3 sequence (DNA): TGTGCCAGCAGTAGACGGGGTCAGAACACCGGGGAGCTGTTTTTT. It is translated as CASSRRGQNTGELFF.

This clonotype showed up many times. The chain carries TRBV5-5 and TRBJ2-7; 12 nucleotides match TRBD1. With V trimmed by 4 bases and J by 11 bases, 4 bases remained unmatched. This CDR3 comprises 12 residues. Germline V gene sequence: CDR1 SGHKS, CDR2 YYEKEE (reference sequence). CDR3 DNA sequence: TGTGCCAGCAGCGGGACAGGGGGCTATGAGTACTTC. As protein: CASSGTGGYEYF.

This clonotype was recorded many times. J is TRBJ2-7 and V is TRBV7-2; 10 positions match TRBD1. CDR3 size: 14 residues. Germline CDR1 reads SGHTA; CDR2 reads FQGNSA. Trimming at V came to 5 bases and at J to 6 bases, leaving 7 bases not matched to a gene. The CDR3 here is CASSPGGQGSEQYF. The CDR3, as DNA: TGTGCCAGCAGCCCCGGGGGACAGGGGAGCGAGCAGTACTTC.

The chain employs TRBV12-3 or TRBV12-4 and TRBJ2-2; D may be TRBD1 (5 bases). This CDR3 has 14 amino acids. V lost 4 bases and J lost 0, with 6 bases in between. The CDR3 is CASSSGSNTGELFF. As DNA, the CDR3 is TGTGCCAGCAGTTCAGGGTCGAACACCGGGGAGCTGTTTTTT.

The chain is built from TRBV7-2 and TRBJ2-7; 10 bases fit TRBD1. There are 13 residues in the CDR3. Trimming removed 7 bases from V and 4 bases from J; junction bases left unmatched: 4. Germline V gene data show CDR1 as SGHTA and CDR2 as FQGNSA. The CDR3 DNA reads TGTGCCAGCACCTGGACAGGGGGATACGAGCAGTACTTC. It codes for CASTWTGGYEQYF. Full variable domain (rest looked up from reference TRBV7-2 and TRBJ2-7): GAGVSQSPSNKVTEKGKDVELRCDPISGHTALYWYRQSLGQGLEFLIYFQGNSAPDKSGLPSDRFSAERTGGSVSTLTIQRTQQEDSAVYLCASTWTGGYEQYFGPGTRLTVT.